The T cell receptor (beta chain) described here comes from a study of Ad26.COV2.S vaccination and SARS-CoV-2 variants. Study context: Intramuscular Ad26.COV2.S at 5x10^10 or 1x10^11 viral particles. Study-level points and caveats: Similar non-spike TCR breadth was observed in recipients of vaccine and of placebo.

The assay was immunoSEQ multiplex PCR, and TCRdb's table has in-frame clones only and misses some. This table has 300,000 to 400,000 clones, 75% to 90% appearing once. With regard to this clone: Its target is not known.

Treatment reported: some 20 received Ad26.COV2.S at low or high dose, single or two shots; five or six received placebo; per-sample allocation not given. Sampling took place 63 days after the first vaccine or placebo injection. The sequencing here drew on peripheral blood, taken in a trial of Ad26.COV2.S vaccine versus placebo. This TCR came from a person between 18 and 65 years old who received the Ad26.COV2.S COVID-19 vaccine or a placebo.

Here the CDR3 reads CASSPGVLAGSYEQYF. CDR3 coding DNA: TGTGCCAGCAGCCCCGGAGTACTAGCGGGATCCTACGAGCAGTACTTC. The chain is built from TRBV4-2 and TRBJ2-7; 10 positions agree with TRBD2. V shed 4 bases and J 1 base; nucleotides not matched to a gene: 7. The CDR3 runs to 16 residues. Germline-derived CDR1 and CDR2 are LGHNA and YNFKEQ.